This is a list of T cell receptor beta chains from one sample in a study of vaccination effects on CD4 cells after COVID-19. This table comes from immunoSEQ multiplex PCR, and its TCRdb copy is limited to in-frame clones, with some not included. The sample records 15,000 or so clones, over 65% being singletons. Antigen specificity for these receptors is unknown. This material consisted of CD4+ T cells from PBMCs cultured with HCoV-NL63 spike peptides, taken after COVID-19 vaccination. These TCRs come from a human donor who had a prior SARS-CoV-2 infection. Each CDR3 is given with its conserved first and last residue. The order of the fields is J gene, clone size, V gene, D gene, CDR3 DNA, CDR3 protein. A D gene is named only where the DNA matches it firmly. Rows give clone size only sometimes, using once, few, many, or a class for an expanded clone.

j_call: TRBJ2-7; clone_size: NA; v_call: TRBV20-1; d_call: NA; cdr3_nt: TGCAGTGCTAGTGGGGGGGGCGACGAGCAGTACTTC; cdr3_aa: CSASGGGDEQYF
j_call: TRBJ1-2; clone_size: NA; v_call: TRBV2; d_call: NA; cdr3_nt: TGTGCCAGCAGTCCACAGTCTAACTATGGCTACACCTTC; cdr3_aa: CASSPQSNYGYTF
j_call: TRBJ2-3; clone_size: NA; v_call: TRBV5-1; d_call: NA; cdr3_nt: TGCGCCAGCAGCTTGGGGGGCGGGAAAATGGATACGCAGTATTTT; cdr3_aa: CASSLGGGKMDTQYF
j_call: TRBJ2-6; clone_size: NA; v_call: TRBV24-1; d_call: NA; cdr3_nt: TGTGCCACCAGTGATTATGACATTTCTGGGGCCAACGTCCTGACTTTC; cdr3_aa: CATSDYDISGANVLTF
j_call: TRBJ1-3; clone_size: NA; v_call: TRBV7-9; d_call: NA; cdr3_nt: TGTGCCAGCAGCTTAAATTCGGGCTCTGGAAACACCATATATTTT; cdr3_aa: CASSLNSGSGNTIYF
j_call: TRBJ1-1; clone_size: NA; v_call: TRBV11-1; d_call: NA; cdr3_nt: TGTGCCAGCAGCCTCGCTACTGAAGCTTTCTTT; cdr3_aa: CASSLATEAFF
j_call: TRBJ2-1; clone_size: NA; v_call: TRBV7-2; d_call: TRBD2; cdr3_nt: TGTGCCAGCAGCTACAATAGCGGGTCCTACAATGAGCAGTTCTTC; cdr3_aa: CASSYNSGSYNEQFF
j_call: TRBJ1-5; clone_size: once; v_call: TRBV19; d_call: NA; cdr3_nt: TGTGCCAGTAGGAGACGGTCCAATCAGCCCCAGCATTTT; cdr3_aa: CASRRRSNQPQHF
j_call: TRBJ2-3; clone_size: NA; v_call: TRBV5-1; d_call: TRBD2; cdr3_nt: TGCGCCAGCAGCTTGGTACAGCTAGCGGGAGGGAACACAGATACGCAGTATTTT; cdr3_aa: CASSLVQLAGGNTDTQYF
j_call: TRBJ2-5; clone_size: NA; v_call: TRBV4-2; d_call: NA; cdr3_nt: TGTGCCAGCAGCCAGAGGAGGGCCGAAAAGACCCAGTACTTC; cdr3_aa: CASSQRRAEKTQYF
j_call: TRBJ2-7; clone_size: NA; v_call: TRBV27; d_call: NA; cdr3_nt: TGTGCCAGCCGGACTCGACAGAACACCTACGAGCAGTACTTC; cdr3_aa: CASRTRQNTYEQYF
j_call: TRBJ2-1; clone_size: few; v_call: TRBV24-1; d_call: NA; cdr3_nt: TGTGCCACCAGTGATTTTAACAGGGCGAATGAGCAGTTCTTC; cdr3_aa: CATSDFNRANEQFF
j_call: TRBJ1-2; clone_size: NA; v_call: TRBV6-5; d_call: NA; cdr3_nt: TGTGCCAGCAGTTACTCTCCAGGGGAAGGCTACACCTTC; cdr3_aa: CASSYSPGEGYTF
j_call: TRBJ1-3; clone_size: NA; v_call: TRBV10-3; d_call: NA; cdr3_nt: TGTGCCTCAGGGAAGGACTCTGGAAACACCATATATTTT; cdr3_aa: CASGKDSGNTIYF
j_call: TRBJ2-5; clone_size: NA; v_call: TRBV6-6; d_call: TRBD2; cdr3_nt: TGTGCCAGCACGAGAGCGGGGGCCCCCAGAGAGACCCAGTACTTC; cdr3_aa: CASTRAGAPRETQYF
j_call: TRBJ2-5; clone_size: NA; v_call: TRBV11-3; d_call: TRBD1; cdr3_nt: TGTGCCAGCGGTCGAGGGCAGGGGGCGCGTGAGACCCAGTACTTC; cdr3_aa: CASGRGQGARETQYF
j_call: TRBJ2-7; clone_size: NA; v_call: TRBV5-1; d_call: TRBD1; cdr3_nt: TGCGCCAGCAGCTTGGTTCCGGGACAGGAAAACGAGCAGTACTTC; cdr3_aa: CASSLVPGQENEQYF
j_call: TRBJ2-3; clone_size: NA; v_call: TRBV19; d_call: TRBD2; cdr3_nt: TGTGCCAGTAGGCCCGGGGGGTCAGGGACAGATACGCAGTATTTT; cdr3_aa: CASRPGGSGTDTQYF
j_call: TRBJ2-5; clone_size: NA; v_call: TRBV7-6; d_call: NA; cdr3_nt: TGTGCCAGCAGCATAAGACCAAAAGAGACCCAGTACTTC; cdr3_aa: CASSIRPKETQYF
j_call: TRBJ1-3; clone_size: NA; v_call: TRBV11-2; d_call: NA; cdr3_nt: TGTGCCAGCAGCCCTTCTGGAAACACCATATATTTT; cdr3_aa: CASSPSGNTIYF
j_call: TRBJ2-2; clone_size: NA; v_call: TRBV5-1; d_call: NA; cdr3_nt: TGCGCCAGCAGCTTGAATTTCGGGGACTACACCGGGGAGCTGTTTTTT; cdr3_aa: CASSLNFGDYTGELFF
j_call: TRBJ1-2; clone_size: NA; v_call: TRBV30; d_call: NA; cdr3_nt: TGTGCCTGGAACAGGGAGGATGGCTACACCTTC; cdr3_aa: CAWNREDGYTF
j_call: TRBJ2-1; clone_size: once; v_call: TRBV7-2; d_call: NA; cdr3_nt: TGTGCCAGCAGCTTTGTAACTAATTGGCGGGGTGAGCAGTTCTTC; cdr3_aa: CASSFVTNWRGEQFF
j_call: TRBJ1-5; clone_size: few; v_call: TRBV19; d_call: NA; cdr3_nt: TGTGCCAGCACTGAGACCGGAGTGTATAGCAATCAGCCCCAGCATTTT; cdr3_aa: CASTETGVYSNQPQHF
j_call: TRBJ2-2; clone_size: few; v_call: TRBV29-1; d_call: TRBD1; cdr3_nt: TGCAGCGCAGGGACAGGGTTTAGGGCCGGGGAGCTGTTTTTT; cdr3_aa: CSAGTGFRAGELFF
j_call: TRBJ2-3; clone_size: few; v_call: TRBV15; d_call: NA; cdr3_nt: TGTGCCACCAGCAGAGAGCGGGGCACAGATACGCAGTATTTT; cdr3_aa: CATSRERGTDTQYF
j_call: TRBJ1-2; clone_size: NA; v_call: TRBV5-6; d_call: NA; cdr3_nt: TGTGCCAGCAGCTTGGTACGGCAGGACTATAACTATGGCTACACCTTC; cdr3_aa: CASSLVRQDYNYGYTF
j_call: TRBJ2-7; clone_size: NA; v_call: TRBV18; d_call: TRBD1; cdr3_nt: TGTGCCAGCTCACCCCGGACAGGGTATAACGAGCAGTACTTC; cdr3_aa: CASSPRTGYNEQYF
j_call: TRBJ1-2; clone_size: NA; v_call: TRBV5-6; d_call: TRBD1; cdr3_nt: TGTGCCAGCAGCTTGGGGCCGACAGGGAGAGGTGGCTACACCTTC; cdr3_aa: CASSLGPTGRGGYTF
j_call: TRBJ2-7; clone_size: NA; v_call: TRBV7-2; d_call: TRBD1; cdr3_nt: TGTGCCAGCAGCTTAGGTCCGGGACAGGGTCAAGAGCAGTACTTC; cdr3_aa: CASSLGPGQGQEQYF
j_call: TRBJ2-2; clone_size: NA; v_call: TRBV15; d_call: NA; cdr3_nt: TGTGCCACCAGCAGAGAGCAGGGTGCGGACACCGGGGAGCTGTTTTTT; cdr3_aa: CATSREQGADTGELFF
j_call: TRBJ1-5; clone_size: NA; v_call: TRBV24-1; d_call: NA; cdr3_nt: TGTGCCAACCTTGTCGCGCGGTCTAGCAATCAGCCCCAGCATTTT; cdr3_aa: CANLVARSSNQPQHF
j_call: TRBJ1-3; clone_size: NA; v_call: TRBV3-1/TRBV3-2; d_call: NA; cdr3_nt: TGTGCCAGCAGCCAACGGGCCGCCCTAAGAGGAAACACCATATATTTT; cdr3_aa: CASSQRAALRGNTIYF
j_call: TRBJ1-6; clone_size: NA; v_call: TRBV5-1; d_call: NA; cdr3_nt: TGCGCCAGCAGCTTGGCCGGGGATCGCTTTTCACCCCTCCACTTT; cdr3_aa: CASSLAGDRFSPLHF
j_call: TRBJ1-2; clone_size: few; v_call: TRBV27; d_call: NA; cdr3_nt: TGTGCCAGCAGTTATACGGGGAGCGGTGGCTACACCTTC; cdr3_aa: CASSYTGSGGYTF
j_call: TRBJ1-1; clone_size: NA; v_call: TRBV6-5; d_call: TRBD1; cdr3_nt: TGTGCCAGCAGTACAGACAGGGGCACTGAAGCTTTCTTT; cdr3_aa: CASSTDRGTEAFF
j_call: TRBJ1-2; clone_size: NA; v_call: TRBV6-5; d_call: NA; cdr3_nt: TGTGCCAGCAGATACGGACACCCCCCAGACTATGGCTACACCTTC; cdr3_aa: CASRYGHPPDYGYTF
j_call: TRBJ2-7; clone_size: NA; v_call: TRBV6-2/TRBV6-3; d_call: TRBD1; cdr3_nt: TGTGCCAGCAGTTACAACCGGGACAGGGGGAACTACGAGCAGTACTTC; cdr3_aa: CASSYNRDRGNYEQYF